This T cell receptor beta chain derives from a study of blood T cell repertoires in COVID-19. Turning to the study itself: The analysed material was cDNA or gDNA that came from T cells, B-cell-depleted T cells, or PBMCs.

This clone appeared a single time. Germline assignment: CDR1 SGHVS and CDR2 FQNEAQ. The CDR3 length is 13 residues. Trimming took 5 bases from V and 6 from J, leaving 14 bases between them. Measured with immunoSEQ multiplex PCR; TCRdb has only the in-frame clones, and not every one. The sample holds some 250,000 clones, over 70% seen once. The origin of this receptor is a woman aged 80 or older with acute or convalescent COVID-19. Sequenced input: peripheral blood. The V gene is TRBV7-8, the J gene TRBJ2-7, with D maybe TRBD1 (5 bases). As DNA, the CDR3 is TGTGCCAGCAGCCCGGGTGTAGGGGCCGAGCAGTACTTC. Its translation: CASSPGVGAEQYF.